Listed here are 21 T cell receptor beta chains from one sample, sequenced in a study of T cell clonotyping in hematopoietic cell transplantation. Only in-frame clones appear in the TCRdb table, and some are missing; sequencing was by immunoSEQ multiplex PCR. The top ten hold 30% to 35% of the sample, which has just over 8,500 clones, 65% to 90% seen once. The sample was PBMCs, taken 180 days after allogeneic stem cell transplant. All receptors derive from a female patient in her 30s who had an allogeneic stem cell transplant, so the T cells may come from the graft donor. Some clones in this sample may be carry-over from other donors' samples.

The CDR3 protein is CASSQGWPSAPRHYEQYF. CDR3 bases: TGCGCCAGCAGCCAAGGGTGGCCTAGCGCCCCGAGACACTACGAGCAGTACTTC. J is TRBJ2-7 and V is TRBV4-3; the D gene is possibly TRBD2 (6 bases). This CDR3 contains 18 residues. Germline V gene sequence: CDR1 LGHNA, CDR2 YSLEER. Trimming stripped 1 base from V and 3 bases from J, with 22 bases between.

The CDR3, as DNA: TGTGCCAGCTCCTCGACAGGGAAGGGTTCCTACGAGCAGTACTTC. It is translated as CASSSTGKGSYEQYF. The chain has TRBV18 and TRBJ2-7, with 7 nucleotides matching TRBD1. With V trimmed by 6 bases and J by 1 base, 9 bases remained unmatched. Germline CDR1 reads KGHSH; CDR2 reads LQKENI. This CDR3 has 15 amino acids.

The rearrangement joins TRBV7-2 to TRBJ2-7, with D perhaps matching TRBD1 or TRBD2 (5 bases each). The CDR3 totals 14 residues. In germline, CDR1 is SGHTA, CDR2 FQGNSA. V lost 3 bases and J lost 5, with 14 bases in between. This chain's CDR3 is CASSFKGSRDEQYF. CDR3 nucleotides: TGTGCCAGCAGCTTTAAGGGGAGTAGAGACGAGCAGTACTTC.

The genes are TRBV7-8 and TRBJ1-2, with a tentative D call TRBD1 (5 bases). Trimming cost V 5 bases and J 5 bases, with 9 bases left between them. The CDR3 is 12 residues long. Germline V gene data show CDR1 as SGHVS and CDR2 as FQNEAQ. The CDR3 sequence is CASSRDGYGYTF. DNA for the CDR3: TGTGCCAGCAGCCGGGACGGTTATGGCTACACCTTC.

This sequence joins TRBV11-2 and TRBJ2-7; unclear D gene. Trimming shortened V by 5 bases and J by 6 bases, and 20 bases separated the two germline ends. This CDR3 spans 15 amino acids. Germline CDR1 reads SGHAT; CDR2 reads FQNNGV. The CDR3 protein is CASSTALAASSEQYF. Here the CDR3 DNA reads TGTGCCAGCAGCACAGCCCTGGCCGCCAGCAGCGAGCAGTACTTC. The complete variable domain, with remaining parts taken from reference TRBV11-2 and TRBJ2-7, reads EAGVAQSPRYKIIEKRQSVAFWCNPISGHATLYWYQQILGQGPKLLIQFQNNGVVDDSQLPKDRFSAERLKGVDSTLKIQPAKLEDSAVYLCASSTALAASSEQYFGPGTRLTVT.

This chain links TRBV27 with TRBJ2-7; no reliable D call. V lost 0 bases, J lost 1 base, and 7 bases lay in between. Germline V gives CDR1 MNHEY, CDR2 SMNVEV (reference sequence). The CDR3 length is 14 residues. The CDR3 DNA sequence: TGTGCCAGCAGTTTATCTCTACATTCCTACGAGCAGTACTTC. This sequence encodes CASSLSLHSYEQYF.

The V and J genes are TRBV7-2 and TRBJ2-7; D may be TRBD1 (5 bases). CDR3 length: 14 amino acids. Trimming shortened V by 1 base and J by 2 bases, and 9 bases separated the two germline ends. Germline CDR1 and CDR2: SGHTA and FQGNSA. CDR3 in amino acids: CASSLDGAPYEQYF. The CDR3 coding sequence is TGTGCCAGCAGCTTAGATGGGGCCCCCTACGAGCAGTACTTC.

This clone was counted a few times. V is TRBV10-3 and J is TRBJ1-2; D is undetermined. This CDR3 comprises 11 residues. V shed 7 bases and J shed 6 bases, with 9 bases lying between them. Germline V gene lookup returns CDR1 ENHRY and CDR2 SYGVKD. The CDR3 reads CAIKGIHGYTF. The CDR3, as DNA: TGTGCCATCAAGGGTATTCATGGCTACACCTTC.

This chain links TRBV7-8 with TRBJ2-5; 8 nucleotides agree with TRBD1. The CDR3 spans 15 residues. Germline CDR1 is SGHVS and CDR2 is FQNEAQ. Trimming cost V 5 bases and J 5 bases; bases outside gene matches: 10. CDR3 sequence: CASSTRTGSGETQYF. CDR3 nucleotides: TGTGCCAGCAGCACCCGGACAGGGAGTGGTGAGACCCAGTACTTC.

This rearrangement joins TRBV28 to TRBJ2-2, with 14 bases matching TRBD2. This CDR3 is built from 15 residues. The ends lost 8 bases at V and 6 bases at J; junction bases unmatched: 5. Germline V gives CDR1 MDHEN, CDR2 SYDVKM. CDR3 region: CASGTSGGRAGELFF. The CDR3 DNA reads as TGTGCCAGCGGGACTAGCGGGGGTAGGGCCGGGGAGCTGTTTTTT.

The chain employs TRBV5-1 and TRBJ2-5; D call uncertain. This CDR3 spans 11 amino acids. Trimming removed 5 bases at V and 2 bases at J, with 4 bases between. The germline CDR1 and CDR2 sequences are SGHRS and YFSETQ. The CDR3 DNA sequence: TGCGCCAGCAGGATACAAGAGACCCAGTACTTC. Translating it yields CASRIQETQYF.

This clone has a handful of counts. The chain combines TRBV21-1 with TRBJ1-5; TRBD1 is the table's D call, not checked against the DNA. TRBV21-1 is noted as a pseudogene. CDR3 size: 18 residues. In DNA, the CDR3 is TGTGCCAGCAGCAAAGCGATCAGGAGCCCGGGACAGGTGGAGCCCCAGCATTTT. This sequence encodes CASSKAIRSPGQVEPQHF.

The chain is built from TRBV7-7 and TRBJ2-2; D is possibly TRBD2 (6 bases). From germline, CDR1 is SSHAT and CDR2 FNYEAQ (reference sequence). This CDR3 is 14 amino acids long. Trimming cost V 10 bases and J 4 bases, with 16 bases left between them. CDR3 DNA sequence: TGTGCCATTAGGCGGCAGGGAGGCACCGGGGAGCTGTTTTTT. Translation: CAIRRQGGTGELFF.

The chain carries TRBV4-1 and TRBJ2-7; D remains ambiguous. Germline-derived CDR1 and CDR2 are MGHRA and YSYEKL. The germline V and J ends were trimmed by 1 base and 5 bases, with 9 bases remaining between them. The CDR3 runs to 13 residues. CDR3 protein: CASSQGMENEQYF. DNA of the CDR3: TGCGCCAGCAGCCAAGGGATGGAGAACGAGCAGTACTTC.

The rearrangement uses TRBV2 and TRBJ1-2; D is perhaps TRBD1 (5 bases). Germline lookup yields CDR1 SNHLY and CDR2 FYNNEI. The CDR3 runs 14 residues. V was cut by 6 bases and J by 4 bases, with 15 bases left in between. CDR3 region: CASSARDWPYGYTF. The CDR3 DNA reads TGTGCCAGCAGCGCACGGGACTGGCCCTATGGCTACACCTTC.

This chain's CDR3 is CASSRGSGSNQPQHF. CDR3 sequence (DNA): TGTGCCAGCAGCCGGGGCTCGGGTAGCAATCAGCCCCAGCATTTT. The genes are TRBV6-5 and TRBJ1-5; perhaps TRBD1 as D (5 bases). Germline values: CDR1 MNHEY, CDR2 SVGAGI. This CDR3 contains 15 residues. V lost 6 bases, J lost 0 bases, and 12 bases lay in between.

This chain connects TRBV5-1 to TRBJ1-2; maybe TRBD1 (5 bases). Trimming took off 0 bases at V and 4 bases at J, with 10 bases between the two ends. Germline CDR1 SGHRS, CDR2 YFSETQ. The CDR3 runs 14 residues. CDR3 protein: CASSLVGPSYGYTF. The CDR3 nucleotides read TGCGCCAGCAGCTTGGTGGGGCCTAGCTATGGCTACACCTTC.

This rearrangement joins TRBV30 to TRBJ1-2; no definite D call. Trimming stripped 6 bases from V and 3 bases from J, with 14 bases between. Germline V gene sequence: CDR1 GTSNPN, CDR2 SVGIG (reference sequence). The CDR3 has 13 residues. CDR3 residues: CACNNFQYYGYTF. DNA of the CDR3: TGTGCCTGTAACAATTTTCAGTACTATGGCTACACCTTC.

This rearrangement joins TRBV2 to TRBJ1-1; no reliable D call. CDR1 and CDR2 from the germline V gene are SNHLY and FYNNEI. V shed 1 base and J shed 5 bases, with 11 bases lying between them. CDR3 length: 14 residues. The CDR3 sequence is CASSEDLWATEAFF. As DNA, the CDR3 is TGTGCCAGCAGTGAAGACCTCTGGGCGACTGAAGCTTTCTTT.

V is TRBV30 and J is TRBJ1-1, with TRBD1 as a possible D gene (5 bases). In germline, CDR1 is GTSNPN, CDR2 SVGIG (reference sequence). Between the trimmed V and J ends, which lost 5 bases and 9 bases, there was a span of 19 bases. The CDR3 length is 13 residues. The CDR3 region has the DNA TGTGCCTGGGCAGCCCGGACAACACTGAAAGCTTTCTTT. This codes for CAWAARTTLKAFF.

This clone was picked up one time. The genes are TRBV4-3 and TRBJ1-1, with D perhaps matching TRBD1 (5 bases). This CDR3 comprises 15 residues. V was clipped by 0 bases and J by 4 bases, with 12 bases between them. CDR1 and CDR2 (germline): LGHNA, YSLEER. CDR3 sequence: CASSQEGQGITEAFF. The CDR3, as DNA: TGCGCCAGCAGCCAAGAGGGCCAGGGCATCACTGAAGCTTTCTTT.